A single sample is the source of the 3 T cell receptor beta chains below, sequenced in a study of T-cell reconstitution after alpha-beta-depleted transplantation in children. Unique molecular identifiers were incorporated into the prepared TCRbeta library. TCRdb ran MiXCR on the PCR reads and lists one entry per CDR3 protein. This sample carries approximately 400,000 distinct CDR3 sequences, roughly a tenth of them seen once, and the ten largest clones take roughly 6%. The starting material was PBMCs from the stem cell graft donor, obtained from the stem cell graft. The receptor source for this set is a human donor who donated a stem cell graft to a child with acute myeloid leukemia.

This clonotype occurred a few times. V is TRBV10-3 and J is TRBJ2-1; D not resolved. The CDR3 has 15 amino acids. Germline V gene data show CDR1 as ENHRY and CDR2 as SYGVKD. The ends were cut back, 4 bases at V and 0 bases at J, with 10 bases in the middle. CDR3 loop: CAISVGARSYNEQFF. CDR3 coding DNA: TGTGCCATCAGTGTAGGCGCCCGCTCCTACAATGAGCAGTTCTTC.

For the CDR3, the DNA is TGCGCCAGCAGCTTGGGAAACTCCTACGAGCAGTACGTC. Translation: CASSLGNSYEQYV. The chain has TRBV5-1 and TRBJ2-7, with no clear D. Trimming removed 0 bases at V and 0 bases at J, with 4 bases between. CDR1 is SGHRS, CDR2 YFSETQ, per germline. This CDR3 is 13 amino acids long.

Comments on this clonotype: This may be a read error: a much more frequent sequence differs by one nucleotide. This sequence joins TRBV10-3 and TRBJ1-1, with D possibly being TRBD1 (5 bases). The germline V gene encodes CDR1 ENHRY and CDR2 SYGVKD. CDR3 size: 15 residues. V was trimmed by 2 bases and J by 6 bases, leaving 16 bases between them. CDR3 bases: TGTGCCATCAGTGAGCGGGGGTCTAACTCCGCTGAAGCTTTCTTT. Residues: CAISERGSNSAEAFF.